This TCR beta chain was sequenced during a study of cytomegalovirus exposure and HLA in healthy donors. Points from the study as a whole: In vitro experiments confirmed that a few CMV-associated chains were specific for CMV antigens. One variant, a missense change in DCLRE1C, was linked in a later analysis to TCR beta V- and J-gene trimming.

Germline V gene sequence: CDR1 MNHNY, CDR2 SVGAGI (reference sequence). The length of the CDR3 is 14 residues. V lost 10 bases and J 6 bases, leaving 22 bases between the germline ends. Vbeta (60) and Jbeta (13) primers were used in the PCR. Repertoires were generated with immunoSEQ multiplex PCR, while TCRdb's copy carries only in-frame clones and drops some. The sample contains 150,000 to 200,000 clones, around 72% of which appear only once. A word on this clone: Its target is unknown.

The TCR sequence derives from a man in his fifties in good health and CMV-seronegative. Input material: PBMCs. This rearrangement joins TRBV6-6 to TRBJ2-7; no clear D. The CDR3 nucleotides read TGTGCCACCCGGTTAAGGCAGGTACGTCCCGAGCAGTACTTC. It specifies CATRLRQVRPEQYF.